Following are 7 T cell receptor beta chains from one sample sequenced in a study of blood T cell repertoires in COVID-19. Sequencing was performed with immunoSEQ multiplex PCR; in TCRdb, only in-frame clones are kept and a portion is missing. The top ten hold 14% of the sample, which has approximately 170,000 clones, around 84% seen once. The sequenced sample consisted of peripheral blood. Receptors originate from an older woman with COVID-19, enrolled during active disease.

The chain uses TRBV6-5 and TRBJ2-7; tentative D call: TRBD1 (6 bases). Germline-derived CDR1 and CDR2 are MNHEY and SVGAGI. V dropped 5 bases and J dropped 3 bases, with 14 bases sitting between them. CDR3 length: 14 amino acids. Here the CDR3 DNA reads TGTGCCAGCAGTCTCGAGACAGGCCTCTACGAGCAGTACTTC. It codes for CASSLETGLYEQYF.

The CDR3 spells CSAEQGIGDTQYF. The CDR3 region has the DNA TGCAGCGCCGAACAGGGAATCGGCGATACGCAGTATTTT. The chain combines TRBV29-1 with TRBJ2-3, with D perhaps matching TRBD1 (6 bases). CDR3 size: 13 residues. V was cut by 7 bases and J by 6 bases, with 17 bases left in between. Germline-derived CDR1 and CDR2 are SQVTM and ANQGSEA.

V usage is TRBV5-1 and J usage is TRBJ1-2, with D possibly matching TRBD1 (6 bases). This CDR3 spans 15 amino acids. Germline V gene sequence: CDR1 SGHRS, CDR2 YFSETQ. The ends were cut back, 4 bases at V and 4 bases at J, with 17 bases in the middle. For the CDR3, the DNA is TGCGCCAGCAGCCCAGGTCAGGGGCCATCCTATGGCTACACCTTC. This encodes CASSPGQGPSYGYTF. The full variable domain, in which reference TRBV5-1 and TRBJ1-2 provide the parts outside the CDR3, is KAGVTQTPRYLIKTRGQQVTLSCSPISGHRSVSWYQQTPGQGLQFLFEYFSETQRNKGNFPGRFSGRQFSNSRSEMNVSTLELGDSALYLCASSPGQGPSYGYTFGSGTRLTVV.

The chain links TRBV10-3 to TRBJ2-2; 7 bases fit TRBD2. The CDR3 length is 16 residues. CDR1 is ENHRY, CDR2 SYGVKD, per germline. V lost 2 bases and J lost 0; bases outside the gene matches: 3. DNA for the CDR3: TGTGCCATCAGTGAGCCTGGACTAGCGAACACCGGGGAGCTGTTTTTT. As protein: CAISEPGLANTGELFF.

This clone has just a few counts. V gene TRBV7-8 combines with J gene TRBJ1-3; D gene ambiguous. The CDR3 sequence is 11 residues long. Deletions cut 3 bases from V and 8 bases from J, with 5 bases between. CDR1 and CDR2 from the germline V gene are SGHVS and FQNEAQ. CDR3: CASSFEDTIYF. CDR3 bases: TGTGCCAGCAGCTTCGAGGACACCATATATTTT.

The chain joins TRBV18 to TRBJ1-1, with 9 bases aligning to TRBD1. The CDR3 is 17 amino acids. Per the germline V gene, CDR1 is KGHSH and CDR2 is LQKENI. After removal of 2 bases from V and 5 bases from J, the junction contained 12 bases not matched to a gene. CDR3 coding DNA: TGTGCCAGCTCACCAGTTTCCGGGACAGGGAAGGGTACTGAAGCTTTCTTT. Its translation is CASSPVSGTGKGTEAFF. Variable domain in full (rest from reference TRBV18 and TRBJ1-1): NAGVMQNPRHLVRRRGQEARLRCSPMKGHSHVYWYRQLPEEGLKFMVYLQKENIIDESGMPKERFSAEFPKEGPSILRIQQVVRGDSAAYFCASSPVSGTGKGTEAFFGQGTRLTVV.

The chain has TRBV6-5 and TRBJ2-3; the match to TRBD1 covers 7 bases. J gave up 0 bases and V 5 bases, and 5 bases lay outside the gene matches. Germline CDR1 reads MNHEY; CDR2 reads SVGAGI. The CDR3 is 15 residues long. CDR3 sequence: CASSMRQGSTDTQYF. CDR3 DNA: TGTGCCAGCAGTATGAGACAGGGTAGCACAGATACGCAGTATTTT.